The 4 T cell receptor beta chains below come from one sample, sequenced in a study of CD8 T cells in ankylosing spondylitis. TCRdb independently ran MiXCR on the 5' RACE reads; one entry per CDR3 protein. The table lists some 240,000 distinct CDR3 sequences, 18% of them singletons. The sequencing input was blood, either unsorted or a sorted T cell fraction (not recorded which). The receptors shown here come from a male donor with ankylosing spondylitis or in good health (not recorded which).

The gene calls are TRBV19 and TRBJ2-7; D not resolved. The CDR3 runs to 16 residues. CDR1 LNHDA and CDR2 SQIVND come from the germline V gene (reference sequence). The V and J ends lost 2 bases and 4 bases respectively, with 18 bases between them. The CDR3 bases are TGTGCCAGTAGTATAAACTACGGCCCACCACAATACGAGCAGTACTTC. Its protein product is CASSINYGPPQYEQYF.

The sample holds a few counts of this clonotype. As DNA, the CDR3 is TGCAGCGTCACCACCCCTCTAGCGGGACGGAATGAGCAGTTCTTC. Encoded protein: CSVTTPLAGRNEQFF. The V and J genes are TRBV29-1 and TRBJ2-1; 9 nucleotides match TRBD2. Germline loops: CDR1 SQVTM, CDR2 ANQGSEA. V trimming: 6 bases; J trimming: 7 bases; junction bases outside the gene matches: 13. The CDR3 is 15 residues long.

Written as DNA, the CDR3 is TGTGCCAGCAGCTTGGGACAGGAAGGTACAGATACGCAGTATTTT. This sequence encodes CASSLGQEGTDTQYF. This sequence joins TRBV5-5 and TRBJ2-3; a weak D match, TRBD1 (6 bases). The germline V gene has CDR1 SGHKS and CDR2 YYEKEE (reference sequence). Between the trimmed V and J ends, which lost 0 bases and 3 bases, there was a span of 11 bases. This CDR3 region has 15 residues.

This clonotype appeared a few times. The CDR3 region has the DNA TGTGCCAGCAGTCCCGGGTGGGGAACTGAAGCTTTCTTT. This translates into CASSPGWGTEAFF. The V call is TRBV12-3 or TRBV12-4, the J call TRBJ1-1; D is uncertain. V lost 5 bases and J 5 bases, leaving 12 bases between the germline ends. CDR3 length equals 13 residues.